This T cell receptor (beta chain) is from a study of regulatory and conventional T cells in RAG deficiency. At the level of the study: Hypomorphic RAG mutations in CID or atypical SCID frequently accompany autoimmunity.

Measured with immunoSEQ multiplex PCR; TCRdb has only the in-frame clones, and not every one. The sample contains 400 to 500 clones, around 33% of which appear only once. This CDR3 is 11 amino acids long. Trimming stripped 5 bases from V and 4 bases from J, with 6 bases between. Germline V CDR1 and CDR2: SGHVS, FNYEAQ. Judged by abundance, this clone is medium-sized. Its antigen is as yet unknown. Conventional CD4+ T cells were sorted from blood as CD25-low CD127-high cells. RAG-deficient patients with SCID, Omenn syndrome, or combined immunodeficiency. Study-level points and caveats: Shannon entropy was markedly lower and Simpson indices higher in RAG-deficient patients than control T-cell subsets.

The sequenced sample was CD4+ effector T cells sorted from blood. The receptor's source is a human donor with RAG deficiency presenting as severe combined immunodeficiency. This chain uses TRBV7-6 with TRBJ2-7; D perhaps matches TRBD1 (6 bases). CDR3: CASSDRYEQYF. The CDR3 region has the DNA TGTGCCAGCAGCGACAGGTACGAGCAGTACTTC.